This TCR beta chain emerged from a study of human CD8 memory T cell subsets. It was CCR7+ PD-1+ TIGIT+ early memory CD8+ T cells with exhausted-like traits that constituted TPEX cells. This CDR3 is 14 amino acids long. Germline CDR1 reads LGHNA; CDR2 reads YNFKEQ. Production of TCR beta libraries used UMI-labeled 5' RACE as the method. One entry per CDR3 protein, without DNA, is what TCRdb gives after re-calling the 5' RACE reads. Listed are more than 6,500 distinct CDR3 sequences; about 20% falls within the top ten. This clonotype originated in a human donor in good health. This chain connects TRBV4-2 to TRBJ2-7; without DNA, the TCRdb call of TRBD2 cannot be checked. The specimen was CD8+ T cells from PBMCs. This chain's CDR3 is CASSPVGEGGEQYF.